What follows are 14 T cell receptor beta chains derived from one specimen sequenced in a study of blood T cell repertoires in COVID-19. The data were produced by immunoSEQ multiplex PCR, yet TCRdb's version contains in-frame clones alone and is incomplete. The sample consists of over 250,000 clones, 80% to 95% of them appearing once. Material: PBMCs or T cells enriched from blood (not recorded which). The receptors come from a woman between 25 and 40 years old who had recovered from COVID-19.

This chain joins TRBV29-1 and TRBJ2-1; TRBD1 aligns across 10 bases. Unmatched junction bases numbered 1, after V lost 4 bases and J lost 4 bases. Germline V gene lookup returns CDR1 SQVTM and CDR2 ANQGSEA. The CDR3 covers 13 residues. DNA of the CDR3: TGCAGCGTTGTGGGACAGGGGTACAATGAGCAGTTCTTC. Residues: CSVVGQGYNEQFF.

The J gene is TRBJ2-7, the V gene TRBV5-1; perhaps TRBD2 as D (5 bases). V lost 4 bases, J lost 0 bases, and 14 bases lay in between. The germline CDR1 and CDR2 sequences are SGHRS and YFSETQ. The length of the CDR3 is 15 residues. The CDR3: CASSEAPGSSYEQYF. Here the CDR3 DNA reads TGCGCCAGCAGCGAAGCCCCTGGGAGCTCCTACGAGCAGTACTTC.

The CDR3 DNA follows: TGCGCCAGCAGCCAAGAAGGGACAGGGGGTGAAAAACTGTTTTTT. Amino acid sequence: CASSQEGTGGEKLFF. The chain combines TRBV4-3 with TRBJ1-4, with 11 nucleotides matching TRBD1. The CDR3 runs to 15 residues. Germline V CDR1 and CDR2: LGHNA, YSLEER. V gave up 0 bases and J gave up 7 bases; unmatched junction bases: 1.

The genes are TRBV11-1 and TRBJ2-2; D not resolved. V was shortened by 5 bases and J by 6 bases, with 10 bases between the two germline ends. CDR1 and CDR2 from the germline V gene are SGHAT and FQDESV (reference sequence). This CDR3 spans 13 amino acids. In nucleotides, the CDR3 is TGTGCCAGCAGCCTAACTAATCCCGGGGAGCTGTTTTTT. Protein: CASSLTNPGELFF.

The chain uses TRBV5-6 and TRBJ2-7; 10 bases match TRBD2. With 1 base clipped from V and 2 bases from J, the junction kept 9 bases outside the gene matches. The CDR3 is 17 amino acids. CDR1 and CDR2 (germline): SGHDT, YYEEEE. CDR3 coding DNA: TGTGCCAGCAGCTTGAGGCCTAGCGGGAGTGGCACCTACGAGCAGTACTTC. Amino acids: CASSLRPSGSGTYEQYF.

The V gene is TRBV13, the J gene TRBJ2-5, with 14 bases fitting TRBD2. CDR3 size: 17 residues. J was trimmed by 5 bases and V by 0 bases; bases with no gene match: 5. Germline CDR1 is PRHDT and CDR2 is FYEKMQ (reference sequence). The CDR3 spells CASSLGTSGRAVETQYF. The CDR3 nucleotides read TGTGCCAGCAGCTTAGGGACTAGCGGGAGGGCCGTTGAGACCCAGTACTTC.

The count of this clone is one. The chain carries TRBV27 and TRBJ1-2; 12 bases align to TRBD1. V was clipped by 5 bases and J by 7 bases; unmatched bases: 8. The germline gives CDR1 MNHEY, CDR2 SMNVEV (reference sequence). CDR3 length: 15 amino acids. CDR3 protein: CASSPSGQGAPGYTF. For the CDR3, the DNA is TGTGCCAGCAGTCCATCGGGACAGGGGGCTCCTGGCTACACCTTC.

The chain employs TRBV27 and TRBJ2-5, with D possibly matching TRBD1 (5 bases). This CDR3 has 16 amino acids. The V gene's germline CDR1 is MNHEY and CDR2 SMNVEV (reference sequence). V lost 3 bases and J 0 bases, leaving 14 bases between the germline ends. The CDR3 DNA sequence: TGTGCCAGCAGTTTCTCGACAGCTCAGTACCAAGAGACCCAGTACTTC. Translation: CASSFSTAQYQETQYF.

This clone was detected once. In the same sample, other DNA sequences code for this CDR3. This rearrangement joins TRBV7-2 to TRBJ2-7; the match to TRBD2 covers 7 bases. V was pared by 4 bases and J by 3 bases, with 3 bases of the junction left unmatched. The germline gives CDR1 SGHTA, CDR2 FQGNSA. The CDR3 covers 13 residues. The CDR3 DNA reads TGTGCCAGCAGCTCTAGGACTAGCTACGAGCAGTACTTC. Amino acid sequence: CASSSRTSYEQYF.

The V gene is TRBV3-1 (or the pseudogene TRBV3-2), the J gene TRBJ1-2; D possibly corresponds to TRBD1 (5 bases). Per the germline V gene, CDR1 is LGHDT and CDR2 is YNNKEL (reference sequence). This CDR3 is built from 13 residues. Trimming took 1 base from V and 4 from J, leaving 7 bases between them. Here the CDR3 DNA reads TGTGCCAGCAGCCAAGCCGACAGCTATGGCTACACCTTC. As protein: CASSQADSYGYTF.

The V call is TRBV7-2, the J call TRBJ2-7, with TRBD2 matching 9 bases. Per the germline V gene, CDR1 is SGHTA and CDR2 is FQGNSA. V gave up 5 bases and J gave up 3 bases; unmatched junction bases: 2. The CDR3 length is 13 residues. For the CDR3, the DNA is TGTGCCAGCAGCCTTAGCGGGAGCTACGAGCAGTACTTC. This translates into CASSLSGSYEQYF.

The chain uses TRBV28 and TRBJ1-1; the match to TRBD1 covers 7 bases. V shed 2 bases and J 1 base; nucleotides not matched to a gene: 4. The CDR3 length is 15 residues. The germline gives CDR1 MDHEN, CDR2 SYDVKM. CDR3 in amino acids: CASSLGGGRNTEAFF. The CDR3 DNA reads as TGTGCCAGCAGTTTAGGAGGGGGCAGGAACACTGAAGCTTTCTTT.

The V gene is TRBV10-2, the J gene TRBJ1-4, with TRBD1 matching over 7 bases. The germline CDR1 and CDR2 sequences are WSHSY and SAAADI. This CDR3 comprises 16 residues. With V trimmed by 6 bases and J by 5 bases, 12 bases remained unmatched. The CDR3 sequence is CASRRGQTNKNEKLFF. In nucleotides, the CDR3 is TGCGCCAGCAGGAGGGGACAGACCAACAAAAATGAAAAACTGTTTTTT.

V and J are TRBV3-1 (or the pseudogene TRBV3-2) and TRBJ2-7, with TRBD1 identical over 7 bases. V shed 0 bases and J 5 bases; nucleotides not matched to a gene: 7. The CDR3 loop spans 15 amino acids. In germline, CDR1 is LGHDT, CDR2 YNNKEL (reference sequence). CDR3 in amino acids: CASSQEGGLTDEQYF. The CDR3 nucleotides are TGTGCCAGCAGCCAAGAAGGGGGCCTCACGGACGAGCAGTACTTC.